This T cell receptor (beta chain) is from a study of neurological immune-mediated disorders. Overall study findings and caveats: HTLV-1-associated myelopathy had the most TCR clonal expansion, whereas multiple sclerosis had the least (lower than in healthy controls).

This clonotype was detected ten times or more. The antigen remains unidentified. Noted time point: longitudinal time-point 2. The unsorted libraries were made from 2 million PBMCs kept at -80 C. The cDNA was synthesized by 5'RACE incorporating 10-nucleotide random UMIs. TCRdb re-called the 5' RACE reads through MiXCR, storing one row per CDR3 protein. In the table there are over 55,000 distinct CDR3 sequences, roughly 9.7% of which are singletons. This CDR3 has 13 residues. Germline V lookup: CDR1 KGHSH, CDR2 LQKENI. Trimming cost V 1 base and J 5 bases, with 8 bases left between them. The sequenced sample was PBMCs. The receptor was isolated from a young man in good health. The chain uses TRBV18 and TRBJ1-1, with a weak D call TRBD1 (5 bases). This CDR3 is CASSPQGSTEAFF. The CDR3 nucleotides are TGTGCCAGCTCACCACAGGGGAGTACTGAAGCTTTCTTT.